Below, 24 T cell receptor beta chains from the same sample are listed, as sequenced in a study of blood T cell repertoires in COVID-19. TCRdb keeps only in-frame clones here, not all; method: immunoSEQ multiplex PCR. The repertoire has about 110,000 clones, about two thirds of them found once; the top ten carry 1.5% to 2%. Input material: peripheral blood. All receptors derive from a woman aged 40-49 years with acute or convalescent COVID-19.

The table lists this clone with a count of one. The chain couples TRBV6-1 to TRBJ1-2; possible D gene TRBD1, 5 bases. The CDR3 covers 15 residues. Germline V gives CDR1 MNHNS, CDR2 SASEGT. Trimming cost V 3 bases and J 4 bases, with 15 bases left between them. The CDR3 nucleotides read TGTGCCAGCAGTGATTCGTTCGGACAACTCTATGGCTACACCTTC. This translates into CASSDSFGQLYGYTF.

This clone appeared once. This chain connects TRBV28 to TRBJ1-5; 8 bases agree with TRBD1. The CDR3 extends over 17 amino acids. Germline-derived CDR1 and CDR2 are MDHEN and SYDVKM. Trimming at V came to 2 bases and at J to 0 bases, leaving 6 bases not matched to a gene. The CDR3 DNA reads TGTGCCAGCAGTTTAGTCGGAGGACAGGGTAGCAATCAGCCCCAGCATTTT. Encoded protein: CASSLVGGQGSNQPQHF.

The chain links TRBV13 to TRBJ2-2, with 14 bases identical to TRBD2. V trimming: 5 bases; J trimming: 2 bases; junction bases outside the gene matches: 16. Per germline, CDR1 PRHDT and CDR2 FYEKMQ (reference sequence). This CDR3 is 21 amino acids long. The CDR3 region has the DNA TGTGCCAGCAGCCTCAACGGGGGCGGGACTAGCGGGGGTAGAAACACCGGGGAGCTGTTTTTT. Its translation: CASSLNGGGTSGGRNTGELFF. Filled out from reference TRBV13 and TRBJ2-2, the complete variable domain reads AAGVIQSPRHLIKEKRETATLKCYPIPRHDTVYWYQQGPGQDPQFLISFYEKMQSDKGSIPDRFSAQQFSDYHSELNMSSLELGDSALYFCASSLNGGGTSGGRNTGELFFGEGSRLTVL.

The table lists this clone with a few counts. V is TRBV7-9 and J is TRBJ1-6; D gene uncertain. Trimming cost V 3 bases and J 7 bases, with 10 bases left between them. CDR1 and CDR2 from the germline V gene are SEHNR and FQNEAQ (reference sequence). The CDR3 extends over 14 amino acids. The CDR3 nucleotides are TGTGCCAGCAGCTTCGACTGGCCCAATTCACCCCTCCACTTT. Protein product: CASSFDWPNSPLHF.

The chain combines TRBV5-1 with TRBJ2-7; possibly TRBD1 for D (5 bases). Germline loops: CDR1 SGHRS, CDR2 YFSETQ. The V gene lost 1 base and the J gene lost 4 bases, with 15 bases spanning the gap. This CDR3 has 15 amino acids. The DNA for the CDR3 is TGCGCCAGCAGCTTGAATCCGGCAGGGATATACGAGCAGTACTTC. This codes for CASSLNPAGIYEQYF.

The rearrangement links TRBV5-5 to TRBJ1-1; 9 bases align to TRBD1. V lost 0 bases and J lost 5; bases outside the gene matches: 8. The CDR3 is 16 amino acids. Looked up from germline, CDR1 is SGHKS and CDR2 is YYEKEE (reference sequence). The CDR3 DNA reads as TGTGCCAGCAGCTTGGCCTTATTTGGGACAGGGACTGAAGCTTTCTTT. Protein product: CASSLALFGTGTEAFF.

In regard to this clone: Other nucleotide sequences from this sample produce the same CDR3. This chain connects TRBV12-3 or TRBV12-4 to TRBJ1-1, with D perhaps matching TRBD1 (5 bases). V lost 1 base and J lost 5, with 8 bases in between. The CDR3 is 13 amino acids. The CDR3 spells CASSLDRSTEAFF. As DNA, the CDR3 is TGTGCCAGCAGTTTAGACAGGTCGACTGAAGCTTTCTTT.

This sequence joins TRBV19 and TRBJ2-4; 7 bases map to TRBD1. CDR1 LNHDA and CDR2 SQIVND come from the germline V gene (reference sequence). This CDR3 region has 14 residues. J was trimmed by 6 bases and V by 7 bases; bases with no gene match: 9. In nucleotides, the CDR3 is TGTGCCAGTACCAAACAGGGGTATTCAAACATTCAGTACTTC. Protein sequence: CASTKQGYSNIQYF.

The genes are TRBV19 and TRBJ1-1; D gene unclear. CDR3 length: 14 amino acids. V gave up 3 bases and J gave up 4 bases, with 12 bases separating them. Germline assignment: CDR1 LNHDA and CDR2 SQIVND (reference sequence). The chain's CDR3 is CASSIVGMVTEAFF. The DNA of the CDR3 is TGTGCCAGTAGTATCGTGGGCATGGTCACTGAAGCTTTCTTT.

The rearrangement uses TRBV28 and TRBJ2-1, with a possible D match to TRBD1 (6 bases). Germline CDR1 and CDR2: MDHEN and SYDVKM. This CDR3 has 15 amino acids. V shed 5 bases and J shed 4 bases, with 15 bases lying between them. This chain's CDR3 is CASSIPGQGYNEQFF. The CDR3 nucleotides read TGTGCCAGCAGTATCCCGGGACAAGGTTACAATGAGCAGTTCTTC.

The chain recombines TRBV7-2 with TRBJ1-5; D might be TRBD1 (5 bases). With 5 bases removed from V and 1 base from J, the gap between germline ends came to 15 bases. Per the germline V gene, CDR1 is SGHTA and CDR2 is FQGNSA. The CDR3 sequence is 16 residues long. The DNA of the CDR3 is TGTGCCAGCAGCCCGCAGGGTTCATCAAGCAATCAGCCCCAGCATTTT. Translation gives CASSPQGSSSNQPQHF.

This chain links TRBV7-3 with TRBJ2-1, with 7 bases fitting TRBD2. The germline V gene encodes CDR1 SGHTA and CDR2 FQGTGA. CDR3 length equals 13 residues. Losses at the gene ends were 5 bases for V and 9 bases for J; bases not matched to a gene: 7. CDR3 protein: CASSDGGTGEQFF. DNA for the CDR3: TGTGCCAGCAGCGACGGGGGGACGGGTGAGCAGTTCTTC. The full variable domain, completed using reference TRBV7-3 and TRBJ2-1, is GAGVSQTPSNKVTEKGKYVELRCDPISGHTALYWYRQSLGQGPEFLIYFQGTGAADDSGLPNDRFFAVRPEGSVSTLKIQRTERGDSAVYLCASSDGGTGEQFFGPGTRLTVL.

The V and J genes are TRBV9 and TRBJ1-1, with 7 bases matching TRBD1. With 0 bases clipped from V and 5 bases from J, the junction kept 10 bases outside the gene matches. The CDR3 extends over 16 amino acids. Germline values: CDR1 SGDLS, CDR2 YYNGEE. CDR3 residues: CASSVGVGQGDTEAFF. The CDR3 DNA sequence: TGTGCCAGCAGCGTAGGAGTGGGGCAGGGGGATACTGAAGCTTTCTTT.

V is TRBV3-1 (or the pseudogene TRBV3-2) and J is TRBJ1-1; D is unclear. Germline assignment: CDR1 LGHDT and CDR2 YNNKEL (reference sequence). This CDR3 region has 14 residues. The V end was cut by 4 bases, the J end by 6 bases, with 15 bases between. The DNA for the CDR3 is TGTGCCAGCAGCCCTCCGGGTAGCCGGGCTGAAGCTTTCTTT. Residues: CASSPPGSRAEAFF.

This clone was recorded a few times. The chain combines TRBV30 with TRBJ2-3, with 12 bases identical to TRBD2. With 3 bases clipped from V and 0 bases from J, the junction kept 7 bases outside the gene matches. Germline CDR1 is GTSNPN and CDR2 is SVGIG (reference sequence). The CDR3 covers 17 residues. CDR3 sequence (DNA): TGTGCCTGGAGGACGCCCCTAGCGGGGGGGAGCACAGATACGCAGTATTTT. Translation: CAWRTPLAGGSTDTQYF.

The sample holds one count of this clone. V gene TRBV29-1 combines with J gene TRBJ1-1, with a tentative D call TRBD1 (5 bases). Trimming removed 3 bases at V and 12 bases at J, with 20 bases between. CDR3 length equals 13 residues. The germline V gene has CDR1 SQVTM and CDR2 ANQGSEA. The CDR3: CSVDSSGQGMTFF. CDR3 in DNA: TGCAGCGTTGATTCGTCTGGGCAGGGCATGACTTTCTTT.

The chain joins TRBV3-1 (or the pseudogene TRBV3-2) to TRBJ2-3, with D perhaps TRBD2 (5 bases). The CDR3 is 14 residues long. The V end lost 4 bases, the J end lost 1 base, and 9 bases lay between the germline ends. CDR1 is LGHDT, CDR2 YNNKEL, per germline (reference sequence). In nucleotides, the CDR3 is TGTGCCAGCAGCCGAAGTAGCGGCACAGATACGCAGTATTTT. Translated, it gives CASSRSSGTDTQYF.

This chain connects TRBV25-1 to TRBJ2-5, with D possibly being TRBD2 (7 bases). The CDR3 sequence is 15 residues long. Trimming took 3 bases from V and 5 from J, leaving 16 bases between them. CDR1 is MGHDK and CDR2 is SYGVNS in the germline V gene. The CDR3 nucleotides read TGTGCCAGCAGTGATTTTAGGGGGGGCAAGGAGACCCAGTACTTC. Translation: CASSDFRGGKETQYF.

The rearrangement links TRBV3-1 (or the pseudogene TRBV3-2) to TRBJ1-1; a weak D match, TRBD1 (5 bases). Germline V gives CDR1 LGHDT, CDR2 YNNKEL (reference sequence). There are 14 residues in the CDR3. The ends were cut back, 3 bases at V and 4 bases at J, with 12 bases in the middle. CDR3 residues: CASSQEGVSTEAFF. The CDR3 DNA sequence: TGTGCCAGCAGCCAGGAAGGGGTATCCACTGAAGCTTTCTTT.

The rearrangement uses TRBV5-1 and TRBJ2-1, with TRBD1 matching over 10 bases. This CDR3 region has 14 residues. Germline trimming cut 2 bases from V and 8 bases from J; bases unmatched to any gene: 4. The V gene's germline CDR1 is SGHRS and CDR2 YFSETQ. The CDR3 spells CASSFGQGGYEQFF. CDR3 nucleotides: TGCGCCAGCAGCTTCGGACAGGGGGGGTATGAGCAGTTCTTC.

The chain combines TRBV30 with TRBJ2-1, with D perhaps TRBD2 (5 bases). Germline values: CDR1 GTSNPN, CDR2 SVGIG (reference sequence). This CDR3 has 16 residues. The V gene lost 3 bases and the J gene lost 4 bases, with 19 bases spanning the gap. The CDR3 sequence is CAWRDRTLAQYNEQFF. The CDR3 DNA reads as TGTGCCTGGAGGGATAGGACCTTAGCGCAATACAATGAGCAGTTCTTC.

This clone was counted a few times. This sequence joins TRBV28 and TRBJ1-5, with 9 bases matching TRBD1. This CDR3 spans 14 amino acids. After removal of 4 bases from V and 6 bases from J, the junction contained 4 bases not matched to a gene. Germline V gives CDR1 MDHEN, CDR2 SYDVKM. The CDR3 here is CASSSGTGIQPQHF. Here the CDR3 DNA reads TGTGCCAGCAGTTCCGGGACAGGGATTCAGCCCCAGCATTTT.

The chain links TRBV12-3 or TRBV12-4 to TRBJ2-2; D remains unclear. The CDR3 has 12 residues. The V gene lost 7 bases and the J gene lost 5 bases, with 8 bases spanning the gap. CDR3: CASTSPTGELFF. The CDR3, as DNA: TGTGCCAGCACCTCCCCGACCGGGGAGCTGTTTTTT.

The chain recombines TRBV7-6 with TRBJ2-7; 10 nucleotides line up with TRBD1. Germline CDR1 reads SGHVS; CDR2 reads FNYEAQ. J lost 3 bases, V lost 5 bases, and 4 bases had no gene match. The CDR3 covers 14 residues. CDR3: CASSLGQGGYEQYF. CDR3 in DNA: TGTGCCAGCAGCCTTGGACAGGGGGGCTACGAGCAGTACTTC.